The clone carrying this TCR beta chain was recorded at least ten times. The data belong to a study of Graves' ophthalmopathy and Graves' hyperthyroidism. The V and J ends lost 2 bases and 0 bases, in that order; junction bases with no gene match: 3. Germline V gene data show CDR1 as LGHNT and CDR2 as FRNRAP. CDR3 length equals 15 residues. RNA transcripts yielded amplified TCR beta CDR3 regions. RT-PCR in the first round used HTBI primers; a second-round multiplex PCR followed. In TCRdb, the multiplex PCR reads were re-called with MiXCR into one record per CDR3 protein. The data contain some 360,000 distinct CDR3 sequences, roughly 17% of them singletons.

This rearrangement joins TRBV12-5 to TRBJ2-5; the match to TRBD1 covers 7 bases. Source material: peripheral blood. This receptor was taken from an adult woman with stable Graves' hyperthyroidism. The CDR3 here is CASGLPDRYQETQYF. CDR3 sequence (DNA): TGTGCTAGTGGTTTGCCGGACAGGTACCAAGAGACCCAGTACTTC. Filled out from reference TRBV12-5 and TRBJ2-5, the complete variable domain reads DARVTQTPRHKVTEMGQEVTMRCQPILGHNTVFWYRQTMMQGLELLAYFRNRAPLDDSGMPKDRFSAEMPDATLATLKIQPSEPRDSAVYFCASGLPDRYQETQYFGPGTRLLVL.